This is a list of T cell receptor beta chains from one sample in a study of neurological immune-mediated disorders. A single record per CDR3 protein comes from TCRdb applying MiXCR to the 5' RACE reads. Of roughly 75,000 distinct CDR3 sequences detected, 2% to 3% appear once; the ten largest clones hold about 1%. The source material was PBMCs. These TCRs come from a woman aged 25 to 39 with multiple sclerosis. Both conserved end residues are part of each CDR3. A D gene is named only where the DNA matches it firmly. Only some rows state a clone size, as once, few, many or a class for expanded clones.

J: TRBJ2-2; V: TRBV5-5; size: many; D: TRBD2; CDR3: CASSWAGGADTGELFF; DNA: TGTGCCAGCAGCTGGGCGGGGGGCGCCGACACCGGGGAGCTGTTTTTT
J: TRBJ2-5; V: TRBV3-1; size: many; D: TRBD2; CDR3: CASSQDQLAGVGETQYF; DNA: TGTGCCAGCAGCCAAGATCAGCTAGCGGGAGTGGGAGAGACCCAGTACTTC
J: TRBJ1-5; V: TRBV20-1; size: many; D: .; CDR3: CSARESNQPQHF; DNA: TGCAGTGCTAGAGAGAGCAATCAGCCCCAGCATTTT
J: TRBJ2-1; V: TRBV20-1; size: many; D: .; CDR3: CSARQGPSYNEQFF; DNA: TGCAGTGCTAGACAGGGCCCCTCCTACAATGAGCAGTTCTTC
J: TRBJ1-1; V: TRBV12-3/TRBV12-4; size: many; D: TRBD1; CDR3: CASSPTGRIQMNTEAFF; DNA: TGTGCCAGCAGTCCGACAGGGCGAATACAAATGAACACTGAAGCTTTCTTT
J: TRBJ2-1; V: TRBV20-1; size: many; D: .; CDR3: CSARDLGRRYVNEQFF; DNA: TGCAGTGCTAGAGATTTGGGGAGGCGTTATGTCAATGAGCAGTTCTTC
J: TRBJ1-3; V: TRBV7-2; size: many; D: .; CDR3: CASSAGAGGAGNTIYF; DNA: TGTGCCAGCAGCGCCGGGGCGGGGGGTGCTGGAAACACCATATATTTT
J: TRBJ2-3; V: TRBV6-2/TRBV6-3; size: many; D: .; CDR3: CATELRSSGPARITDTQYF; DNA: TGTGCCACCGAGTTACGGAGTAGCGGACCCGCGCGAATCACAGATACGCAGTATTTT
J: TRBJ2-7; V: TRBV5-4; size: many; D: .; CDR3: CASSPDGTSFYEQYF; DNA: TGTGCCAGCAGCCCGGACGGGACCTCCTTCTACGAGCAGTACTTC
J: TRBJ2-1; V: TRBV20-1; size: many; D: TRBD2; CDR3: CSARDLAGLLDEQFF; DNA: TGCAGTGCTAGAGATCTAGCGGGCCTCTTGGATGAGCAGTTCTTC
J: TRBJ1-5; V: TRBV6-2/TRBV6-3; size: many; D: .; CDR3: CASSYAPAGVGNQPQHF; DNA: TGTGCCAGCAGTTACGCCCCCGCAGGGGTAGGCAATCAGCCCCAGCATTTT
J: TRBJ2-2; V: TRBV5-6; size: many; D: .; CDR3: CASSLPGVGTGELFF; DNA: TGTGCCAGCAGCTTGCCGGGAGTCGGCACCGGGGAGCTGTTTTTT
J: TRBJ2-7; V: TRBV3-1; size: few; D: .; CDR3: CASSLRPAERYEQYF; DNA: TGTGCCAGCAGCCTTAGACCTGCGGAGAGGTACGAGCAGTACTTC
J: TRBJ2-1; V: TRBV25-1; size: many; D: .; CDR3: CASSDLRGNEQFF; DNA: TGTGCCAGCAGTGACTTACGGGGGAATGAGCAGTTCTTC
J: TRBJ2-2; V: TRBV7-2; size: many; D: .; CDR3: CASSLESGVTGELFF; DNA: TGTGCCAGCAGCTTAGAATCAGGGGTCACCGGGGAGCTGTTTTTT
J: TRBJ2-3; V: TRBV2; size: many; D: .; CDR3: CASSEWLSTDTQYF; DNA: TGTGCCAGCAGTGAATGGCTAAGCACAGATACGCAGTATTTT
J: TRBJ1-2; V: TRBV19; size: many; D: .; CDR3: CASSNVGYTF; DNA: TGTGCCAGTAGTAACGTTGGCTACACCTTC
J: TRBJ2-2; V: TRBV6-5; size: many; D: .; CDR3: CASSHGQPGELFF; DNA: TGTGCCAGCAGCCACGGACAGCCCGGGGAGCTGTTTTTT
J: TRBJ1-2; V: TRBV15; size: many; D: .; CDR3: CATSRAANYGYTF; DNA: TGTGCCACCAGCAGAGCTGCAAACTATGGCTACACCTTC
J: TRBJ2-1; V: TRBV29-1; size: many; D: .; CDR3: CSVRESSDEQFF; DNA: TGCAGCGTCCGGGAGTCAAGCGATGAGCAGTTCTTC
J: TRBJ1-2; V: TRBV27; size: .; D: .; CDR3: CASSSGGLGQVDYGYTF; DNA: TGTGCCAGCAGTTCCGGGGGATTGGGACAAGTTGACTATGGCTACACCTTC
J: TRBJ1-1; V: TRBV29-1; size: many; D: TRBD1; CDR3: CSGGQVTEAFF; DNA: TGCAGCGGGGGACAGGTCACTGAAGCTTTCTTT
J: TRBJ2-1; V: TRBV27; size: many; D: TRBD1; CDR3: CATTGQGKYNEQFF; DNA: TGTGCCACCACCGGACAGGGTAAATACAATGAGCAGTTCTTC
J: TRBJ2-1; V: TRBV6-5; size: many; D: .; CDR3: CASTSTDSYNEQFF; DNA: TGTGCCAGCACCTCGACAGACTCCTACAATGAGCAGTTCTTC
J: TRBJ2-6; V: TRBV7-9; size: many; D: .; CDR3: CASRGGSGANVLTF; DNA: TGTGCCAGCAGAGGAGGATCTGGGGCCAACGTCCTGACTTTC
J: TRBJ1-3; V: TRBV28; size: many; D: .; CDR3: CASSFPQGRDTIYF; DNA: TGTGCCAGCAGTTTCCCACAAGGGAGGGACACCATATATTTT
J: TRBJ2-2; V: TRBV5-1; size: many; D: TRBD2; CDR3: CASSPRTSGRLSNTGELFF; DNA: TGCGCCAGCAGCCCAAGGACTAGCGGGAGACTTTCGAACACCGGGGAGCTGTTTTTT
J: TRBJ2-1; V: TRBV6-2/TRBV6-3; size: many; D: TRBD2; CDR3: CASSYSELAGAGEQFF; DNA: TGTGCCAGCAGTTACTCAGAACTAGCGGGAGCGGGAGAGCAGTTCTTC
J: TRBJ2-7; V: TRBV20-1; size: many; D: TRBD2; CDR3: CSAVVASGYEQYF; DNA: TGCAGTGCCGTGGTGGCTAGCGGATACGAGCAGTACTTC
J: TRBJ2-4; V: TRBV5-8; size: many; D: .; CDR3: CASSLLTGQYF; DNA: TGTGCCAGCAGCTTGTTAACAGGGCAGTACTTC
J: TRBJ2-2; V: TRBV6-2/TRBV6-3; size: many; D: .; CDR3: CASSSFPGATGELFF; DNA: TGTGCCAGCAGCTCGTTCCCAGGGGCCACCGGGGAGCTGTTTTTT
J: TRBJ2-7; V: TRBV7-6; size: many; D: TRBD1; CDR3: CASSLESGQGAREQYF; DNA: TGTGCCAGCAGCTTAGAGTCGGGACAGGGGGCGAGGGAGCAGTACTTC
J: TRBJ2-5; V: TRBV10-2; size: few; D: TRBD2; CDR3: CASSVAGWETQYF; DNA: TGCGCCAGCTCGGTAGCGGGATGGGAGACCCAGTACTTC
J: TRBJ2-7; V: TRBV6-6; size: many; D: TRBD1; CDR3: CASSYADRGDEQYF; DNA: TGTGCCAGCAGTTACGCGGACAGGGGGGACGAGCAGTACTTC
J: TRBJ2-5; V: TRBV5-1; size: many; D: .; CDR3: CASSPAATQETQYF; DNA: TGCGCCAGCAGCCCGGCGGCCACTCAAGAGACCCAGTACTTC
J: TRBJ1-5; V: TRBV20-1; size: many; D: TRBD1; CDR3: CSASRTGGVEGNQPQHF; DNA: TGCAGTGCTAGTAGGACAGGGGGCGTTGAAGGCAATCAGCCCCAGCATTTT
J: TRBJ2-7; V: TRBV25-1; size: .; D: .; CDR3: CASSERSRGDYEQYF; DNA: TGTGCCAGCAGTGAACGGAGCAGGGGGGACTACGAGCAGTACTTT
J: TRBJ2-6; V: TRBV6-5; size: many; D: .; CDR3: CASTSSGANVLTF; DNA: TGTGCCAGTACGAGCTCTGGGGCCAACGTCCTGACTTTC
J: TRBJ2-7; V: TRBV27; size: many; D: .; CDR3: CASSLYTGLDEQYF; DNA: TGTGCCAGCAGTTTATATACAGGGCTGGACGAGCAGTACTTC
J: TRBJ2-1; V: TRBV6-5; size: many; D: TRBD2; CDR3: CASSSPLAGGYNEQFF; DNA: TGTGCCAGCAGTAGCCCCTTAGCGGGAGGCTACAATGAGCAGTTCTTC
J: TRBJ1-2; V: TRBV18; size: few; D: .; CDR3: CASSPMADGGNYGYTF; DNA: TGTGCCAGCTCACCAATGGCAGATGGAGGAAACTATGGCTACACCTTC
J: TRBJ1-4; V: TRBV11-2; size: many; D: TRBD1; CDR3: CASSSGTVNEKLFF; DNA: TGTGCCAGCAGTTCTGGGACAGTCAATGAAAAACTGTTTTTT
J: TRBJ1-1; V: TRBV20-1; size: many; D: .; CDR3: CSAASPGHGNTEAFF; DNA: TGCAGTGCAGCTTCACCGGGACACGGAAACACTGAAGCTTTCTTT
J: TRBJ2-1; V: TRBV24-1; size: many; D: .; CDR3: CATSDPGRRYNEQFF; DNA: TGTGCCACCAGTGATCCGGGGAGGAGGTACAATGAGCAGTTCTTC
J: TRBJ1-1; V: TRBV7-2; size: many; D: TRBD1; CDR3: CASSPPTGNAFF; DNA: TGTGCCAGCAGCCCACCGACAGGGAACGCTTTCTTT
J: TRBJ1-2; V: TRBV20-1; size: many; D: .; CDR3: CSARNLLRDGYTF; DNA: TGCAGTGCTAGAAATCTCCTGAGGGATGGCTACACCTTC
J: TRBJ1-5; V: TRBV4-1; size: many; D: .; CDR3: CASSQDRDALGMEAQHF; DNA: TGCGCCAGCAGCCAAGATAGGGATGCATTGGGTATGGAGGCCCAGCATTTT
J: TRBJ2-5; V: TRBV20-1; size: many; D: .; CDR3: CSARSGREGETQYF; DNA: TGCAGTGCTAGATCTGGGCGTGAGGGAGAGACCCAGTACTTC
J: TRBJ2-7; V: TRBV5-1; size: many; D: .; CDR3: CASSTTTPWLGQYF; DNA: TGCGCCAGCAGCACCACTACTCCCTGGTTGGGGCAGTACTTC
J: TRBJ1-2; V: TRBV5-1; size: many; D: TRBD1; CDR3: CASSLGTGGQGYTF; DNA: TGCGCCAGCAGCCTCGGGACAGGGGGCCAAGGCTACACCTTC
J: TRBJ1-5; V: TRBV6-1; size: many; D: .; CDR3: CASSGLRGSGVGQPQHF; DNA: TGTGCCAGCAGTGGCCTACGCGGGTCAGGGGTCGGTCAGCCCCAGCATTTT
J: TRBJ2-2; V: TRBV7-2; size: many; D: TRBD1; CDR3: CASSRTGGWNGELFF; DNA: TGTGCCAGCAGCCGGACAGGGGGTTGGAACGGGGAGCTGTTTTTT
J: TRBJ2-7; V: TRBV6-2/TRBV6-3; size: many; D: .; CDR3: CASGSPSYEQYF; DNA: TGTGCCAGCGGTAGTCCCTCCTACGAGCAGTACTTC
J: TRBJ2-3; V: TRBV27; size: many; D: .; CDR3: CASSLSLLGADTQYF; DNA: TGTGCCAGCAGTTTATCCCTATTAGGTGCAGATACGCAGTATTTT
J: TRBJ1-1; V: TRBV25-1; size: many; D: .; CDR3: CASSEWRGNTEAFF; DNA: TGTGCCAGCAGTGAATGGCGGGGGAACACTGAAGCTTTCTTT
J: TRBJ1-1; V: TRBV4-3; size: many; D: .; CDR3: CASSQDPGHTEAFF; DNA: TGCGCCAGCAGCCAAGATCCCGGGCACACTGAAGCTTTCTTT
J: TRBJ1-5; V: TRBV20-1; size: few; D: .; CDR3: CSARVRGYQHF; DNA: TGCAGTGCTAGAGTCCGCGGGTACCAGCATTTT